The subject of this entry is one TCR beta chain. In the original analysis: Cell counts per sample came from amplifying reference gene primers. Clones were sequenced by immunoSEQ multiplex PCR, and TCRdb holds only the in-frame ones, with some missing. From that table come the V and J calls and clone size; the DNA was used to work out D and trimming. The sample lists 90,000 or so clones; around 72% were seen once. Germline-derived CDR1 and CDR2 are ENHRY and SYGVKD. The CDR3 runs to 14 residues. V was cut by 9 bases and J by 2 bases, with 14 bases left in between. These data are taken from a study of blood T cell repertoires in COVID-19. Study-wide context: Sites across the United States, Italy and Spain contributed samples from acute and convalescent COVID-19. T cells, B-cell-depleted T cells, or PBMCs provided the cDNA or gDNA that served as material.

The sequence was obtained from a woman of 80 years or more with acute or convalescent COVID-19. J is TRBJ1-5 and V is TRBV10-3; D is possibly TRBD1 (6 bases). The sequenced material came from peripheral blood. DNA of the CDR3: TGTGCCATAGCGGACAGCGAGGGCAATCAGCCCCAGCATTTT. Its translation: CAIADSEGNQPQHF.